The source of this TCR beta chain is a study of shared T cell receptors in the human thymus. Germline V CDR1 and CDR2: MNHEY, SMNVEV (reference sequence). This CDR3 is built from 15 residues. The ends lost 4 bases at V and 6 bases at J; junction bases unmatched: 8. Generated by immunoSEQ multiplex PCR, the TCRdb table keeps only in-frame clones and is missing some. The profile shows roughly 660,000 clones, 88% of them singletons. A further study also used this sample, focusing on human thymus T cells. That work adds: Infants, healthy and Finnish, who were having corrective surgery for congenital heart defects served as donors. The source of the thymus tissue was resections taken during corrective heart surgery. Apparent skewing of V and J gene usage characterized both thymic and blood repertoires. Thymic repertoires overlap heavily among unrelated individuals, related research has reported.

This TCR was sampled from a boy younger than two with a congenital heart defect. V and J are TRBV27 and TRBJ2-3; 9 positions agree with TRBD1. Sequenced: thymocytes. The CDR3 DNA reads TGTGCCAGCAGTTCCCCCCGGGACAGGGACGATACGCAGTATTTT. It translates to CASSSPRDRDDTQYF.